This T cell receptor beta chain was captured by sequencing in a study of T cell changes during pregnancy in multiple sclerosis (dated by TCRdb to the late 2010s). In the study overall: In women with multiple sclerosis, the researchers looked at how the T cell repertoire shifted as pregnancy progressed.

Library prep was done by the immunoSEQ multiplex PCR assay. This immuneACCESS table, as held by TCRdb, lists in-frame sequences with V and J called but not all clones. Of the missing ones, under half trace to an unresolved V gene in checked studies; the others have no known cause. The sample table contains some 10,000 clones; only one count was recorded for 85% to 90% of them. The top ten clones comprise roughly 5% of the sample. The cysteine opens and the phenylalanine closes a CDR3 of 12 amino acids. Only the CDR3 part of the read is kept: 36 bases, read in frame from the first base. V loses 2 bases, J loses 3 bases, and the germline ends lie 3 bases apart. The germline V gene provides CDR1 SGHNT and CDR2 YENEEA. About this clone itself: This clone's antigen is unknown. The sample holds no much larger clone one base away, and base qualities are not on file.

The sample in question was CD8+ T cells from peripheral blood mononuclear cells, obtained in the first trimester of pregnancy. This receptor was taken from a female donor in good health, enrolled as a control in a pregnancy study. This chain is built from TRBV11-3 and TRBJ2-3, with no confidently assigned D gene. The bases read TGTGCCAGCAGCTTACCTACAGATACGCAGTATTTT. This sequence encodes CASSLPTDTQYF.